The sequence of this T cell receptor beta chain was determined in a study of identical twins. This clonotype was counted between two and nine times. Its matching antigen is unknown. Notes on the study in general: Invariant populations such as MAIT and iNKT cells could partly muddle zero-insertion analyses.

One entry per CDR3 protein results from TCRdb running MiXCR on the 5' RACE reads. This sample has 100,000 to 110,000 distinct CDR3 sequences; about 6.1% occur once, and the top ten carry 9.5% to 15%. Every sampled donor was Caucasian and healthy. Germline CDR1 reads SGHVS; CDR2 reads FNYEAQ. The V gene end was trimmed by 1 base and the J gene end by 5 bases; junction bases not matched to a gene: 11. The CDR3 is 18 amino acids. Sequencing was done on a sample of memory T cells sorted from blood. This sequence was found in a woman aged 50 to 60 in good health. The chain has TRBV7-6 and TRBJ2-1, with 10 bases identical to TRBD2. The CDR3 DNA reads as TGTGCCAGCAGCTTAGGTATGGGGCTAGCGGGAGACAACAATGAGCAGTTCTTC. Translated, it gives CASSLGMGLAGDNNEQFF.